The text below deals with one TCR beta chain. The data originate from a study of blood T cell repertoires in COVID-19. Study-level information: Specimens from acute and convalescent COVID-19 originated in the United States, Italy and Spain. Sources were T cells, B-cell-depleted T cells, or PBMCs; the material itself was cDNA or gDNA.

Per germline, CDR1 SNHLY and CDR2 FYNNEI. The J segment lost 10 bases and the V segment lost 7 bases, leaving 13 bases of the junction unmatched. The CDR3 runs 14 residues. In the source study's methods: Estimated nucleated cell counts came from reference gene primer amplification. Libraries were prepared by immunoSEQ multiplex PCR; TCRdb keeps only in-frame clonotypes and omits some of them. V, J and clone size are those of that table, while D and trimming were read from the DNA. The repertoire holds 200,000 to 250,000 clones, 75% to 85% seen once, with roughly 1.3% in the top ten. Enrolled during active infection, Seattle patients were then followed longitudinally.

Sequenced input: peripheral blood. The chain is built from TRBV2 and TRBJ2-1; 7 bases are shared with TRBD1. The receptor was derived from a woman aged 25 to 45 with COVID-19, enrolled during active disease. The CDR3 here is CASTQSGQSLEQFF. The CDR3 region has the DNA TGTGCCAGCACCCAATCGGGACAGAGTTTAGAGCAGTTCTTC.